Listed below are T cell receptor beta chains from one sample, sequenced in a study of radiotherapy plus CTLA-4 blockade in lung cancer. The table came from immunoSEQ multiplex PCR; TCRdb's copy has only in-frame clones and leaves some out. The sample has tens of thousands of clones, 70% to 80% seen once; the top ten hold around a sixth. The sample in question was peripheral blood, obtained from a patient treated with radiotherapy plus ipilimumab. Every receptor here comes from a human donor with non-small cell lung cancer who had a complete response to radiotherapy plus ipilimumab. Each CDR3 is given with its conserved first and last residue. D genes are given only for firm matches. A row's size may be missing; if present it is once, few, many or a size class.

D gene	J gene	clone size	CDR3 length	V gene	CDR3 DNA	CDR3 protein
.	TRBJ1-1	.	14	TRBV28	TGTGCCAGCAGCCCTTGGACGCAGCGGGGTGAAGCTTTCTTT	CASSPWTQRGEAFF
TRBD1	TRBJ2-7	.	14	TRBV7-9	TGTGCCAGCAGCTTAGGGGACAGATCATACGAGCAGTACTTC	CASSLGDRSYEQYF
.	TRBJ1-2	once	15	TRBV5-6	TGTGCCAGCAGCTTGGTATATACGCAGGCTGCTGGCTACACCTTC	CASSLVYTQAAGYTF
TRBD2	TRBJ2-5	once	16	TRBV5-4	TGTGCCAGCAGCTTGAGCGGGAGGGGCCCCCAAGAGACCCAGTACTTC	CASSLSGRGPQETQYF
.	TRBJ2-1	once	11	TRBV29-1	TGCAGCGTCCTGCGAAACAATGAGCAGTTCTTC	CSVLRNNEQFF
TRBD1	TRBJ2-7	.	16	TRBV7-7	TGTGCTAGCAGCACTCAATTTACAGGGGACTCCTACGAGCAGTACTTC	CASSTQFTGDSYEQYF
TRBD2	TRBJ2-5	.	14	TRBV6-6	TGTGCCAGCCGTCCGGCGGGGGGCCAAGAGACCCAGTACTTC	CASRPAGGQETQYF
.	TRBJ1-4	.	19	TRBV9	TGTGCCAGCAGCGTAGGGTCCTTTCCGGGGTTCGCAACTAATGAAAAACTGTTTTTT	CASSVGSFPGFATNEKLFF
.	TRBJ2-2	.	16	TRBV19	TGTGCCAGTAGTAGCGGAGGGGGCGCGGACACCGGGGAGCTGTTTTTT	CASSSGGGADTGELFF
TRBD2	TRBJ2-2	.	18	TRBV5-1	TGCGCCAGCAGCCTGGGACTAGCGGGGGGCGCGAACACCGGGGAGCTGTTTTTT	CASSLGLAGGANTGELFF
.	TRBJ2-1	.	12	TRBV5-6	TGTGCCAGCAGCTTACGGGGGAGGAAGCAGTTCTTC	CASSLRGRKQFF
.	TRBJ2-1	once	11	TRBV30	TGTGCCTGGAGTTCCAAGCTTGAGCAGTTCTTC	CAWSSKLEQFF
.	TRBJ1-2	few	15	TRBV15	TGTGCCACCAGCAGAGATCGGGAGCGATTCTATGGCTACACCTTC	CATSRDRERFYGYTF
.	TRBJ1-5	few	15	TRBV7-2	TGTGCCAGCAGCTTAAGGGGAGGGAGCAATCAGCCCCAGCATTTT	CASSLRGGSNQPQHF
TRBD2	TRBJ2-7	.	15	TRBV6-1	TGTGCCAGCCTCAAAAGCGGGGCAGGAGGGAACGAGCAGTACTTC	CASLKSGAGGNEQYF
TRBD1	TRBJ1-5	.	16	TRBV27	TGTGCCAGCAGATACCTCGGACAGGCTAGCAATCAGCCCCAGCATTTT	CASRYLGQASNQPQHF
TRBD2	TRBJ2-2	.	15	TRBV9	TGTGCCAGCAGCGCAAGACTAGCCTGGGGCGGGGAGCTGTTTTTT	CASSARLAWGGELFF
.	TRBJ2-7	.	12	TRBV14	TGTGCCAGCAGCCGACAGCTTCAGGAGCAGTACTTC	CASSRQLQEQYF
TRBD1	TRBJ1-1	.	14	TRBV7-2	TGTGCCAGCAGCTCGCAGGGGGCGGACACTGAAGCTTTCTTT	CASSSQGADTEAFF
TRBD1	TRBJ1-2	.	14	TRBV4-3	TGCGCCAGCAGCCGGGGACAGGGTAACTATGGCTACACCTTC	CASSRGQGNYGYTF
.	TRBJ2-5	.	15	TRBV2	TGTGCCAGCAGTGCGGTAGTGAAGATCAGGGAGACCCAGTACTTC	CASSAVVKIRETQYF
TRBD1	TRBJ1-1	.	14	TRBV28	TGTGCCAGCAGTCCCGGACAGGGGGCCACTGAAGCTTTCTTT	CASSPGQGATEAFF
.	TRBJ1-2	.	11	TRBV5-6	TGTGCCAGCAGCTTTAGGGGTGGCTACACCTTC	CASSFRGGYTF
.	TRBJ1-5	.	16	TRBV19	TGTGCCAGTAGGACACAGGGATGGAGGAGCAATCAGCCCCAGCATTTT	CASRTQGWRSNQPQHF
TRBD1	TRBJ2-1	few	17	TRBV9	TGTGCCAGCAGCCCGAAACTACGGGGACAGGGCTACAATGAGCAGTTCTTC	CASSPKLRGQGYNEQFF